This T cell receptor (beta chain) derives from a study of blood T cell repertoires in COVID-19. CDR3 length equals 19 residues. V was clipped by 4 bases and J by 5 bases; unmatched bases: 17. The germline CDR1 and CDR2 sequences are MNHNS and SASEGT. Clones were sequenced by immunoSEQ multiplex PCR, and TCRdb holds only the in-frame ones, with some missing. The sample lists some 89,000 clones; approximately 87% were seen once. The sample consisted of peripheral blood. The chain recombines TRBV6-1 with TRBJ2-5, with 12 bases that match TRBD2. The TCR was taken from a human donor in a cohort sampled during active COVID-19. CDR3 sequence reads: CASSARAGLAGPGTETQYF. In DNA, the CDR3 is TGTGCCAGCAGTGCCAGGGCGGGACTAGCGGGCCCAGGTACCGAGACCCAGTACTTC.